This entry lists 9 T cell receptor beta chains sequenced from one sample in a study of Graves' ophthalmopathy and Graves' hyperthyroidism. RNA transcripts were the template, and TCR beta CDR3 regions were amplified from them. HTBI primers primed a first-round RT-PCR, and a second-round multiplex PCR followed. From the multiplex PCR reads, TCRdb called clonotypes with MiXCR, one entry per CDR3 protein. The sample carries under 800,000 distinct CDR3 sequences, about 20% recorded once. Sequenced input: peripheral blood. These TCRs come from a woman aged 18-29 years with stable Graves' hyperthyroidism. Some clones in this sample may be carry-over from other donors' samples.

This clonotype was observed at least ten times. The chain recombines TRBV5-4 with TRBJ2-5, with 7 bases that match TRBD1. Trimming removed 1 base from V and 4 bases from J; junction bases left unmatched: 7. Germline loops: CDR1 SGHNT, CDR2 YYREEE (reference sequence). CDR3 length: 15 amino acids. The CDR3 region is CASSLLGQAGETQYF. The CDR3, as DNA: TGTGCCAGCAGCTTGTTAGGACAGGCGGGAGAGACCCAGTACTTC.

By share, this clonotype counts as large. The CDR3 loop reads CATSGTVNTEAFF. The CDR3 DNA reads TGTGCCACCAGCGGTACAGTGAACACTGAAGCTTTCTTT. V and J are TRBV15 and TRBJ1-1; D ambiguous. Trimming pared 5 bases from V and 0 bases from J, leaving 7 bases between. The CDR3 extends over 13 amino acids. The germline gives CDR1 LNHNV, CDR2 YYDKDF (reference sequence).

In its sample, this clonotype was seen many times. The rearrangement links TRBV12-3 or TRBV12-4 to TRBJ2-5, with a possible D match to TRBD1 (6 bases). Trimming stripped 7 bases from V and 5 bases from J, with 14 bases between. This CDR3 is 13 amino acids long. The chain's CDR3 is CASNEQGGETQYF. The CDR3 DNA reads as TGTGCCAGCAACGAACAGGGTGGGGAGACCCAGTACTTC.

This clonotype was detected many times. V gene TRBV11-2 combines with J gene TRBJ1-3; D is unresolved. This CDR3 has 16 residues. The germline V gene encodes CDR1 SGHAT and CDR2 FQNNGV. V lost 4 bases to trimming and J lost 0 bases, with 13 bases between them. The CDR3 region is CASSYRTANSGNTIYF. The CDR3 DNA reads as TGTGCCAGCAGCTATCGGACGGCGAACTCTGGAAACACCATATATTTT. Variable domain in full (rest from reference TRBV11-2 and TRBJ1-3): EAGVAQSPRYKIIEKRQSVAFWCNPISGHATLYWYQQILGQGPKLLIQFQNNGVVDDSQLPKDRFSAERLKGVDSTLKIQPAKLEDSAVYLCASSYRTANSGNTIYFGEGSWLTVV.

This clonotype was recorded at least ten times. The chain links TRBV7-3 to TRBJ1-1; D gene unclear. This CDR3 comprises 13 residues. Germline lookup yields CDR1 SGHTA and CDR2 FQGTGA. Trimming left V 4 bases short and J 1 base short, with 7 bases between. The CDR3 spells CASSSDWNTEAFF. The DNA of the CDR3 is TGTGCCAGCAGCTCAGACTGGAACACTGAAGCTTTCTTT.

This clonotype was seen repeatedly, ten times or more. This chain links TRBV12-3 or TRBV12-4 with TRBJ2-5; D unclear. The CDR3 covers 13 residues. V lost 3 bases, J lost 4 bases, and 9 bases lay in between. The CDR3 bases are TGTGCCAGCAGTTTCTTTGGTTCAGAGACCCAGTACTTC. It yields the protein CASSFFGSETQYF.

J is TRBJ1-3 and V is TRBV12-3 or TRBV12-4; weak D call: TRBD1 (5 bases). The CDR3 extends over 15 amino acids. The germline V and J ends were trimmed by 5 bases and 0 bases, with 11 bases remaining between them. CDR3 nucleotide sequence: TGTGCCAGCAGTCGGGACTTTCGCTCTGGAAACACCATATATTTT. Translating gives CASSRDFRSGNTIYF.

This clonotype was counted many times. The genes are TRBV10-2 and TRBJ1-1; the D gene is possibly TRBD1 (5 bases). This CDR3 contains 15 residues. Germline V gene sequence: CDR1 WSHSY, CDR2 SAAADI. Trimming removed 3 bases from V and 4 bases from J, with 15 bases in between. CDR3 protein: CASSDPQGRGTEAFF. In nucleotides, the CDR3 is TGCGCCAGCAGTGACCCCCAGGGTCGGGGCACTGAAGCTTTCTTT.

This clonotype has at least ten counts. This sequence joins TRBV27 and TRBJ2-2; 8 bases fit TRBD2. Losses at the gene ends were 7 bases for V and 4 bases for J; bases not matched to a gene: 8. The germline CDR1 and CDR2 sequences are MNHEY and SMNVEV (reference sequence). CDR3 size: 15 residues. The CDR3 nucleotides read TGTGCCAGCAATACCGGGACTAGAGGCACCGGGGAGCTGTTTTTT. It encodes CASNTGTRGTGELFF.